This TCR beta chain was obtained from a study of blood T cell repertoires in COVID-19. About the study: Sites in the United States, Italy and Spain provided acute and convalescent COVID-19 samples. Sources were T cells, B-cell-depleted T cells, or PBMCs; the material itself was cDNA or gDNA.

Authors' methods: Cell counts per sample came from amplifying reference gene primers. Profiled with immunoSEQ multiplex PCR; TCRdb holds only in-frame clones, not every one. V and J calls and clone size are as listed in that table; D and trimming were resolved from the DNA. The profile covers around 97,000 clones, with approximately 80% appearing a single time and 10% taken by the ten largest. V dropped 2 bases and J dropped 1 base, with 9 bases sitting between them. CDR3 length equals 15 residues. CDR1 and CDR2 (germline): GTSNPN, SVGIG (reference sequence). The receptor comes from a man aged 65 to 85 with acute or convalescent COVID-19. The genes are TRBV30 and TRBJ1-6, with D possibly matching TRBD1 (6 bases). Sequencing was done on a sample of peripheral blood. The CDR3 coding sequence is TGTGCCTGGAGTAGGGGGAGTTCCTATAATTCACCCCTCCACTTT. Its translation is CAWSRGSSYNSPLHF.